This TCR beta chain was captured in a study of tumor and adjacent non-tumor tissue in lung cancer. Background on the study: Some 3.9 million productive TCRbeta reads were obtained per sample on average.

Three rounds of nested PCR, following a modified ARM-PCR protocol, produced the TCRbeta library. Using its own MiXCR run on the multiplex PCR reads, TCRdb lists one record per CDR3 protein. The sample holds over 40,000 distinct CDR3 sequences, about 80% seen once. RNA was extracted from bulk tissue without any cell sorting. This non-tumor lung sample came from over 3 cm beyond the tumor edge. On this clonotype: What it binds is not known.

Germline lookup yields CDR1 MNHNS and CDR2 SASEGT. This CDR3 has 13 amino acids. Whole-study findings and limits: Shorter survival was associated with higher TCR diversity in tumors.

The rearrangement links TRBV6-1 to TRBJ1-2; 7 bases line up with TRBD1. Sample: distant non-tumor lung tissue. The sequence derives from a woman aged 55 to 70 with non-small cell lung cancer. The CDR3 loop reads CVRTAQGINGYTF. CDR3 DNA sequence: TGTGTCAGGACTGCACAGGGGATAAATGGCTACACCTTC.